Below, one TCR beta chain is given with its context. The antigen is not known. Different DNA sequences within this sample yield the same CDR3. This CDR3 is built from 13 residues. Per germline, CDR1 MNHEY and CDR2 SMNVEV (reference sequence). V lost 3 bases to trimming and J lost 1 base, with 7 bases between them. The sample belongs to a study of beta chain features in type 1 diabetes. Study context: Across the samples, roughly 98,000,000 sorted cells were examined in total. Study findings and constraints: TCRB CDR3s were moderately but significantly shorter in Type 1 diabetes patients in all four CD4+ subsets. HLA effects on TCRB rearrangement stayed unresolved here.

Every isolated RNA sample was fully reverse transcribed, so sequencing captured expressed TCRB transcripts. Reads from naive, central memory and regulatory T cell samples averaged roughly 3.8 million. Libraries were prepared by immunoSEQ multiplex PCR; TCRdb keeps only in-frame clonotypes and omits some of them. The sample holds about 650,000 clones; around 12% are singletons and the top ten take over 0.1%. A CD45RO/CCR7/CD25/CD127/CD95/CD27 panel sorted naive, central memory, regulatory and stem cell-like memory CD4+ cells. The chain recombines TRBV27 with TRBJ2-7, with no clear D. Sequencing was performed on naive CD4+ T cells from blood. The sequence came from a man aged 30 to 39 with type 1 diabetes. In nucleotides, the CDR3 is TGTGCCAGCAGTTTGGGCGGATCCTACGAGCAGTACTTC. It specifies CASSLGGSYEQYF.